Listed here are 11 T cell receptor beta chains from one sample, sequenced in a study of blood T cell repertoires in COVID-19. Data came from immunoSEQ multiplex PCR; TCRdb stores just in-frame clones and leaves some out. The sample carries approximately 210,000 clones, around 80% recorded once. Material for sequencing was peripheral blood. These receptors all come from a woman aged 40 to 55 with acute or convalescent COVID-19.

J is TRBJ2-2 and V is TRBV5-1, with 8 bases lining up with TRBD2. V shed 0 bases and J 4 bases; nucleotides not matched to a gene: 5. The CDR3 totals 16 residues. Germline CDR1 and CDR2: SGHRS and YFSETQ. CDR3 coding DNA: TGCGCCAGCAGCTTGGCGGGAGGGCCGAGCACCGGGGAGCTGTTTTTT. Protein sequence: CASSLAGGPSTGELFF. Drawing the rest from reference TRBV5-1 and TRBJ2-2, the complete variable domain is KAGVTQTPRYLIKTRGQQVTLSCSPISGHRSVSWYQQTPGQGLQFLFEYFSETQRNKGNFPGRFSGRQFSNSRSEMNVSTLELGDSALYLCASSLAGGPSTGELFFGEGSRLTVL.

The chain joins TRBV10-3 to TRBJ1-1; a weak D match, TRBD1 (5 bases). The V gene's germline CDR1 is ENHRY and CDR2 SYGVKD. V lost 6 bases, J lost 9 bases, and 11 bases lay in between. The CDR3 is 11 amino acids. The CDR3 protein is CAIRKGPQAFF. CDR3 DNA sequence: TGTGCCATCAGGAAGGGGCCCCAAGCTTTCTTT.

The V gene is TRBV5-6, the J gene TRBJ2-3; 10 bases fit TRBD2. Trimming at V came to 4 bases and at J to 4 bases, leaving 6 bases not matched to a gene. Per germline, CDR1 SGHDT and CDR2 YYEEEE. This CDR3 comprises 15 residues. The CDR3 region has the DNA TGTGCCAGCAGCCGGTTAGCGGGGGGACCAGATACGCAGTATTTT. It specifies CASSRLAGGPDTQYF.

J is TRBJ1-5 and V is TRBV27; 8 bases agree with TRBD1. CDR3 length: 14 residues. With 5 bases clipped from V and 6 bases from J, the junction kept 6 bases outside the gene matches. Germline V CDR1 and CDR2: MNHEY, SMNVEV (reference sequence). This CDR3 reads CASSRDRGTQPQHF. CDR3 bases: TGTGCCAGCAGTCGAGACAGGGGAACTCAGCCCCAGCATTTT.

The V gene is TRBV6-5, the J gene TRBJ2-3, with 9 bases matching TRBD1. Germline assignment: CDR1 MNHEY and CDR2 SVGAGI. The length of the CDR3 is 15 residues. The V segment lost 6 bases and the J segment 6 bases; nucleotides outside the gene matches: 10. The CDR3 DNA follows: TGTGCCAGCAGGACAAACAGGGGGCGCGCTGATACGCAGTATTTT. This codes for CASRTNRGRADTQYF.

The rearrangement links TRBV5-1 to TRBJ1-1; unclear D gene. The germline V gene has CDR1 SGHRS and CDR2 YFSETQ. V was cut by 0 bases and J by 6 bases, with 15 bases left in between. CDR3 length: 15 residues. CDR3 in amino acids: CASSLVAGRLAEAFF. The CDR3 bases are TGCGCCAGCAGCTTGGTTGCAGGAAGGTTAGCTGAAGCTTTCTTT.

The rearrangement uses TRBV18 and TRBJ2-1; D perhaps matches TRBD2 (5 bases). V was clipped by 6 bases and J by 0 bases, with 18 bases between them. This CDR3 spans 17 amino acids. Germline V gives CDR1 KGHSH, CDR2 LQKENI. The CDR3 here is CASSPRAGESSYNEQFF. DNA for the CDR3: TGTGCCAGCTCCCCGAGGGCGGGCGAGAGCTCCTACAATGAGCAGTTCTTC.

The chain is built from TRBV6-5 and TRBJ2-1; 10 bases match TRBD2. The CDR3 consists of 16 residues. V gave up 2 bases and J gave up 9 bases; unmatched junction bases: 10. Germline V gene lookup returns CDR1 MNHEY and CDR2 SVGAGI. The CDR3 loop is CASSYEASGSRGEQFF. The DNA for the CDR3 is TGTGCCAGCAGTTACGAGGCTAGCGGGAGTCGTGGTGAGCAGTTCTTC.

CDR3 nucleotides: TGTGCCAGCAGCCCTTTTCTGAGTCCCATCCGTACCGAAGCTTTCTTT. Residues: CASSPFLSPIRTEAFF. The chain uses TRBV3-1 (or the pseudogene TRBV3-2) and TRBJ1-1, with D hard to call. The CDR3 has 16 amino acids. V was pared by 4 bases and J by 8 bases, with 23 bases between. Germline CDR1 is LGHDT and CDR2 is YNNKEL (reference sequence).

The chain combines TRBV2 with TRBJ1-1, with D unresolved. The germline V gene encodes CDR1 SNHLY and CDR2 FYNNEI. The CDR3 has 13 residues. V lost 8 bases to trimming and J lost 4 bases, with 14 bases between them. The DNA for the CDR3 is TGTGCCAGCTCCTACGAGGCGGGCACTGAAGCTTTCTTT. This gives the protein CASSYEAGTEAFF.

J is TRBJ2-7 and V is TRBV29-1; D unresolved. There are 14 residues in the CDR3. CDR1 and CDR2 (germline): SQVTM, ANQGSEA. V lost 7 bases and J 0 bases, leaving 16 bases between the germline ends. The CDR3 nucleotides are TGCAGCGCCGATTCTGGCGGCAGCTCCTACGAGCAGTACTTC. Amino acid sequence: CSADSGGSSYEQYF.